This entry is about one T cell receptor beta chain. Its antigen is as yet unknown. The data stem from a study of type 1 regulatory T cells. Study overall: T-allo10 is an in vitro-generated, Tr1-enriched CD4 T cell product specific for alloantigen.

Study-wide points: Compared with non-Tr1 cells, Tr1 cells showed a narrower TCR repertoire.

V gave up 5 bases and J gave up 10 bases, with 9 bases separating them. The CDR3 has 11 residues. Germline V gene lookup returns CDR1 SGHVT and CDR2 SQSDAQ. Each CDR3 protein gets one entry after TCRdb re-called the reads with MiXCR. The sample has more than 4,000 distinct CDR3 sequences, roughly 24% seen once; the top ten hold about 40%. The source of this sequence is a human donor in good health. V is TRBV7-4 and J is TRBJ1-5; D gene unclear. The sequenced material came from cultured type 1 regulatory T (Tr1) cells, either the whole culture or a sorted fraction (not recorded which). The CDR3 nucleotides are TGTGCCAGCAGCGTACCAGCCCCCCAGCATTTT. It specifies CASSVPAPQHF.